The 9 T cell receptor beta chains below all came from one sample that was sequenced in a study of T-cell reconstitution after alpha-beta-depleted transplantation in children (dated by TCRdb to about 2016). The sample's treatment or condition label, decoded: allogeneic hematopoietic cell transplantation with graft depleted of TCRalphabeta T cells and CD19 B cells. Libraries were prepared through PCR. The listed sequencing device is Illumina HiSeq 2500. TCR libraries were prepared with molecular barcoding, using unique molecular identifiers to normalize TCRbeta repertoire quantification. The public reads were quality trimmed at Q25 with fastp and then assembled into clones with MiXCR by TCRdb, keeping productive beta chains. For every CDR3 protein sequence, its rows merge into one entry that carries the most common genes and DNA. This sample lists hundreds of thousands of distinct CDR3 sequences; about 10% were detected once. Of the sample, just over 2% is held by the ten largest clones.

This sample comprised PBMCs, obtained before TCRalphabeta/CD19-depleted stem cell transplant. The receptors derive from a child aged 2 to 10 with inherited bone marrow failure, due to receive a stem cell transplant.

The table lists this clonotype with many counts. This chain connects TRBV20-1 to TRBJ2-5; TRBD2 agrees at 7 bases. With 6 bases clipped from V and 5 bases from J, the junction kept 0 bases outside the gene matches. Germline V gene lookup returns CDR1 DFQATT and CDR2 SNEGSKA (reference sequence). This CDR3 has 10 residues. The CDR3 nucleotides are TGCAGTGCCGGGGGGGAGACCCAGTACTTC. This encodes CSAGGETQYF.

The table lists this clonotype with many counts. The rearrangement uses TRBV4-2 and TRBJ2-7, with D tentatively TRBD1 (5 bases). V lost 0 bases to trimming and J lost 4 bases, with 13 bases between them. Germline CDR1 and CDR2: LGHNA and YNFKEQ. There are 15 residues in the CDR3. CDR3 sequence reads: CASSQDLGVWYEQYF. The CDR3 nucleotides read TGTGCCAGCAGCCAAGATCTAGGGGTGTGGTACGAGCAGTACTTC.

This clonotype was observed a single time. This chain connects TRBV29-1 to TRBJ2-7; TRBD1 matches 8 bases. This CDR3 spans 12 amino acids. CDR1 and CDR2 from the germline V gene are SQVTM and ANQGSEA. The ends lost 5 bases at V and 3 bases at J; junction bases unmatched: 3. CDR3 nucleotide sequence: TGCAGCGTTAAGACAGGGGACTACGAGCAGTACTTC. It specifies CSVKTGDYEQYF.

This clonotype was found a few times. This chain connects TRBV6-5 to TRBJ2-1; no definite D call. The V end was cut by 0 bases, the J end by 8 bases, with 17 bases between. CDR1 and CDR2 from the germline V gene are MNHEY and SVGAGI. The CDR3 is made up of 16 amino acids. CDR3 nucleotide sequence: TGTGCCAGCAGTTACTCCGTCCTGACCCCTCTGGATGAGCAGTTCTTC. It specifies CASSYSVLTPLDEQFF.

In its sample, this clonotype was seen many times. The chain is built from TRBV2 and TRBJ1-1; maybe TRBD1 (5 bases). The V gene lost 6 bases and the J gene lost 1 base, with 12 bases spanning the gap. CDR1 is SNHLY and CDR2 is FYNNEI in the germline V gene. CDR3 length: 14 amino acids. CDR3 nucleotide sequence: TGTGCCAGCAGGACGGAAACAGGGAACACTGAAGCTTTCTTT. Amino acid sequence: CASRTETGNTEAFF.

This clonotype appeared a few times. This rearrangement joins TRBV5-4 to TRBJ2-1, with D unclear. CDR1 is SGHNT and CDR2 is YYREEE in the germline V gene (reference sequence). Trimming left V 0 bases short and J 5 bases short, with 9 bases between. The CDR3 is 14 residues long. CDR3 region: CASSLGRFNNEQFF. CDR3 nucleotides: TGTGCCAGCAGCTTGGGGCGATTCAACAATGAGCAGTTCTTC.

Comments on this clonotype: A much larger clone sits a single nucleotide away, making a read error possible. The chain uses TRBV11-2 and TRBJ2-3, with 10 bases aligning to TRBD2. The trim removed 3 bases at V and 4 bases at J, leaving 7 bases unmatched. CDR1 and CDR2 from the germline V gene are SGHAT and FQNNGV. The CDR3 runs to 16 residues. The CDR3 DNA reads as TGTGCCAGCAGCTTTTTCAGCGGGAGGGCGTCAGATACGCAGTATTTT. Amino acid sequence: CASSFFSGRASDTQYF. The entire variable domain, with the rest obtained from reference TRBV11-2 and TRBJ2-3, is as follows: EAGVAQSPRYKIIEKRQSVAFWCNPISGHATLYWYQQILGQGPKLLIQFQNNGVVDDSQLPKDRFSAERLKGVDSTLKIQPAKLEDSAVYLCASSFFSGRASDTQYFGPGTRLTVL.

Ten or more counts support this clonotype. CDR3 sequence: CAISPKDYSYNEQFF. For the CDR3, the DNA is TGTGCCATCAGTCCAAAGGACTACTCGTACAATGAGCAGTTCTTC. The chain recombines TRBV10-3 with TRBJ2-1; TRBD2 might be the D (6 bases). Trimming cost V 5 bases and J 4 bases, with 15 bases left between them. This CDR3 has 15 amino acids. Germline-derived CDR1 and CDR2 are ENHRY and SYGVKD.

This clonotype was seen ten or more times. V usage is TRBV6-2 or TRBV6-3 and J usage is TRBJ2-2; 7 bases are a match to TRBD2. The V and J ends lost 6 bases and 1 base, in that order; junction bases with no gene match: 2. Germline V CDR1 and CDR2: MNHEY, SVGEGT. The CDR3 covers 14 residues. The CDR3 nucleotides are TGTGCCAGCAGGCTAGCGGAGAACACCGGGGAGCTGTTTTTT. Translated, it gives CASRLAENTGELFF.